Below, 7 T cell receptor beta chains from the same sample are listed, as sequenced in a study of human T cells and chemical hapten exposure. TCRdb processed the RACE reads anew with MiXCR; each CDR3 protein has one entry. Counted here are some 400,000 distinct CDR3 sequences, 5.1% occurring once; the ten biggest clones make up 2% to 3%. The sample's time point: pre-sensitization, week 0. Treatment indicated: therapeutic diphenylcyclopropenone sensitization with weekly scalp DPC. Sample: whole blood, taken in connection with sensitization to the hapten diphenylcyclopropenone (DPC). Receptors originate from a woman aged 50 to 65 with alopecia areata. Some clones in this sample may be carry-over from other donors' samples.

The DNA of the CDR3 is TGTGCCAGCAGCTCTAACCCATCACAGGAAGCTTTCTTT. The encoded protein is CASSSNPSQEAFF. V and J are TRBV7-6 and TRBJ1-1; D is unresolved. CDR1 SGHVS and CDR2 FNYEAQ come from the germline V gene. The CDR3 length is 13 residues. Trimming stripped 4 bases from V and 8 bases from J, with 14 bases between.

Many counts were recorded for this clonotype. The V call is TRBV12-3 or TRBV12-4, the J call TRBJ2-3; D ambiguous. The CDR3 is 13 amino acids. V lost 8 bases to trimming and J lost 1 base, with 10 bases between them. The CDR3 region is CASLGWGTDTQYF. DNA of the CDR3: TGTGCCAGCCTAGGGTGGGGCACAGATACGCAGTATTTT.

This clonotype has at least ten counts. The V call is TRBV7-3, the J call TRBJ2-7, with TRBD2 matching 7 bases. J was trimmed by 0 bases and V by 5 bases; bases with no gene match: 7. Germline-derived CDR1 and CDR2 are SGHTA and FQGTGA. This CDR3 spans 15 amino acids. This CDR3 is CASSPGGGSSYEQYF. DNA of the CDR3: TGTGCCAGCAGCCCGGGCGGGGGAAGCTCCTACGAGCAGTACTTC.

This clonotype was detected a few times. This sequence joins TRBV20-1 and TRBJ2-3; D is perhaps TRBD1 (6 bases). Deletions cut 3 bases from V and 4 bases from J, with 14 bases between. The CDR3 length is 14 residues. Germline assignment: CDR1 DFQATT and CDR2 SNEGSKA (reference sequence). The CDR3 reads CSARFRDTSDTQYF. CDR3 sequence (DNA): TGCAGTGCTAGGTTCCGGGACACCTCAGATACGCAGTATTTT.

This clonotype was counted ten times or more. The chain is built from TRBV28 and TRBJ2-7; possibly TRBD1 for D (6 bases). In germline, CDR1 is MDHEN, CDR2 SYDVKM. Between the trimmed V and J ends, which lost 4 bases and 2 bases, there was a span of 18 bases. The CDR3 covers 16 residues. The CDR3 DNA sequence: TGTGCCAGCAGTTCCCCCGGGACACCCACAGCCTACGAGCAGTACTTC. Its protein product is CASSSPGTPTAYEQYF.

The sample holds a few counts of this clonotype. The chain links TRBV13 to TRBJ2-3; 10 bases align to TRBD2. The junction had 18 bases not matched to a gene; V was cut back by 4 bases and J by 5 bases. The CDR3 covers 19 residues. Germline loops: CDR1 PRHDT, CDR2 FYEKMQ (reference sequence). The DNA for the CDR3 is TGTGCCAGCAGCTCCCTACTAGCGGGGCAACGAACCCTGGGAGATACGCAGTATTTT. Protein sequence: CASSSLLAGQRTLGDTQYF.

This sequence joins TRBV7-2 and TRBJ2-3; 8 bases map to TRBD2. CDR1 SGHTA and CDR2 FQGNSA come from the germline V gene. Trimming took 3 bases from V and 1 from J; bases not matched to a gene: 6. The length of the CDR3 is 16 residues. CDR3 sequence (DNA): TGTGCCAGCAGCTTTCTAGCGGGCCTCCGCACAGATACGCAGTATTTT. It yields the protein CASSFLAGLRTDTQYF.